The 18 T cell receptor beta chains below come from one sample, sequenced in a study of cytomegalovirus exposure and HLA in healthy donors. This PCR relied on a set of 60 Vbeta primers and 13 Jbeta primers. Sequencing used immunoSEQ multiplex PCR; TCRdb keeps in-frame clones, though not all of them. Of about 240,000 clones in the sample, roughly 85% were seen once. The sample taken for sequencing was PBMCs. Every receptor here comes from a girl aged 2 to 10 in good health and CMV-seronegative.

V and J are TRBV14 and TRBJ1-4, with 8 bases identical to TRBD1. Germline lookup yields CDR1 SGHDN and CDR2 FVKESK. V trimming: 1 base; J trimming: 5 bases; junction bases outside the gene matches: 6. There are 16 residues in the CDR3. The CDR3 DNA reads as TGTGCCAGCAGCCAAGGGGCTTGGACAGGGAATGAAAAACTGTTTTTT. As protein: CASSQGAWTGNEKLFF.

This rearrangement joins TRBV5-6 to TRBJ2-3, with D possibly matching TRBD2 (6 bases). V dropped 6 bases and J dropped 0 bases, with 14 bases sitting between them. Germline-derived CDR1 and CDR2 are SGHDT and YYEEEE. The CDR3 runs 15 residues. CDR3 sequence (DNA): TGTGCCAGCACCCACTACGGGGGAAGCACAGATACGCAGTATTTT. Amino acids: CASTHYGGSTDTQYF. Full variable domain (outside the CDR3, taken from reference TRBV5-6 and TRBJ2-3): DAGVTQSPTHLIKTRGQQVTLRCSPKSGHDTVSWYQQALGQGPQFIFQYYEEEERQRGNFPDRFSGHQFPNYSSELNVNALLLGDSALYLCASTHYGGSTDTQYFGPGTRLTVL.

Remarks on this clone: The same CDR3 also results from other DNA sequences found in this sample. The chain links TRBV6-5 to TRBJ1-2, with 9 bases fitting TRBD1. Germline-derived CDR1 and CDR2 are MNHEY and SVGAGI. Losses at the gene ends were 4 bases for V and 4 bases for J; bases not matched to a gene: 1. This CDR3 comprises 13 residues. In nucleotides, the CDR3 is TGTGCCAGCAGTTCGGACAGGGGCTATGGCTACACCTTC. Amino acids: CASSSDRGYGYTF.

This sequence joins TRBV27 and TRBJ2-1; no clear D gene. Germline CDR1 reads MNHEY; CDR2 reads SMNVEV (reference sequence). Trimming removed 6 bases at V and 5 bases at J, with 8 bases between. There are 12 residues in the CDR3. CDR3 nucleotides: TGTGCCAGCAGACCGACACACAATGAGCAGTTCTTC. It encodes CASRPTHNEQFF.

The chain has TRBV27 and TRBJ2-7; tentatively, D is TRBD1 (6 bases). This CDR3 spans 14 amino acids. Germline values: CDR1 MNHEY, CDR2 SMNVEV (reference sequence). V lost 5 bases and J 6 bases, leaving 17 bases between the germline ends. This chain's CDR3 is CASSAGTPTPEQYF. The CDR3 DNA sequence: TGTGCCAGCAGTGCAGGGACACCAACACCCGAGCAGTACTTC.

This chain joins TRBV20-1 and TRBJ1-1; the D gene is possibly TRBD1 (5 bases). Trimming cost V 6 bases and J 8 bases, with 13 bases left between them. CDR1 and CDR2 (germline): DFQATT, SNEGSKA (reference sequence). The length of the CDR3 is 11 residues. The DNA for the CDR3 is TGCAGTGCAGCCAGGGTCTGGGAAGCTTTCTTT. Its translation is CSAARVWEAFF.

The J gene is TRBJ2-2, the V gene TRBV6-5, with TRBD2 identical over 9 bases. V trimming: 0 bases; J trimming: 7 bases; junction bases outside the gene matches: 6. The CDR3 loop spans 16 amino acids. Per germline, CDR1 MNHEY and CDR2 SVGAGI. CDR3: CASSYSAGGPIGELFF. In DNA, the CDR3 is TGTGCCAGCAGTTACTCCGCGGGAGGGCCCATCGGGGAGCTGTTTTTT.

Only one count was recorded for this clone. The V and J genes are TRBV29-1 and TRBJ1-2; D ambiguous. V lost 2 bases to trimming and J lost 1 base, with 5 bases between them. The CDR3 extends over 12 amino acids. Germline CDR1 is SQVTM and CDR2 is ANQGSEA. In DNA, the CDR3 is TGCAGCGTTGAACAGATTAACTATGGCTACACCTTC. As protein: CSVEQINYGYTF.

This chain uses TRBV4-1 with TRBJ2-4; no clear D gene. CDR1 is MGHRA and CDR2 is YSYEKL in the germline V gene. The CDR3 totals 17 residues. V dropped 0 bases and J dropped 0 bases, with 12 bases sitting between them. The CDR3 reads CASSQDLAVLAKNIQYF. The CDR3 coding sequence is TGCGCCAGCAGCCAAGATCTCGCGGTACTAGCCAAAAACATTCAGTACTTC.

The chain couples TRBV2 to TRBJ1-5; weak D call: TRBD1 (6 bases). The CDR3 loop spans 14 amino acids. Germline CDR1 is SNHLY and CDR2 is FYNNEI. The V end lost 7 bases, the J end lost 3 bases, and 13 bases lay between the germline ends. The CDR3, as DNA: TGTGCCAGCAAAGCAGGGGCTCTCAATCAGCCCCAGCATTTT. Amino acids: CASKAGALNQPQHF.

The V and J genes are TRBV5-1 and TRBJ2-7, with 7 bases identical to TRBD1. The germline V gene has CDR1 SGHRS and CDR2 YFSETQ. The CDR3 runs 16 residues. With V trimmed by 4 bases and J by 3 bases, 13 bases remained unmatched. For the CDR3, the DNA is TGCGCCAGCAGCCAGCACAGGGGCCAACTGCTCTACGAGCAGTACTTC. This encodes CASSQHRGQLLYEQYF.

The chain has TRBV5-4 and TRBJ2-1; TRBD2 matches 9 bases. This CDR3 comprises 19 residues. Germline V gene sequence: CDR1 SGHNT, CDR2 YYREEE (reference sequence). J lost 5 bases, V lost 0 bases, and 15 bases had no gene match. CDR3 residues: CASSLVWAGGPGPNNEQFF. In DNA, the CDR3 is TGTGCCAGCAGCTTGGTGTGGGCGGGGGGGCCTGGTCCGAACAATGAGCAGTTCTTC.

This rearrangement joins TRBV11-2 to TRBJ2-7; no reliable D call. CDR1 and CDR2 from the germline V gene are SGHAT and FQNNGV. V lost 6 bases to trimming and J lost 5 bases, with 17 bases between them. The CDR3 is made up of 14 amino acids. CDR3 amino acids: CASRPPGFGHEQYF. CDR3 DNA: TGTGCCAGCAGGCCGCCCGGGTTCGGCCACGAGCAGTACTTC.

The chain couples TRBV6-1 to TRBJ1-5; 11 nucleotides align to TRBD1. The junction had 3 bases not matched to a gene; V was cut back by 5 bases and J by 3 bases. This CDR3 spans 15 amino acids. Per the germline V gene, CDR1 is MNHNS and CDR2 is SASEGT. The CDR3 region has the DNA TGTGCCAGCAGTCCGGACAGGGGGCTCAATCAGCCCCAGCATTTT. This sequence encodes CASSPDRGLNQPQHF.

This chain connects TRBV19 to TRBJ2-3; 7 bases align to TRBD2. Looked up from germline, CDR1 is LNHDA and CDR2 is SQIVND (reference sequence). Trimming removed 5 bases from V and 3 bases from J; junction bases left unmatched: 8. CDR3 length: 15 residues. The CDR3 protein is CASSPRGFWTDTQYF. The CDR3 nucleotides are TGTGCCAGTAGTCCGCGGGGGTTTTGGACAGATACGCAGTATTTT.

The V gene is TRBV6-1, the J gene TRBJ1-3; D remains unclear. Between the trimmed V and J ends, which lost 2 bases and 12 bases, there was a span of 14 bases. The germline V gene encodes CDR1 MNHNS and CDR2 SASEGT. This CDR3 is 13 amino acids long. The CDR3: CASSERFFSGIYF. In nucleotides, the CDR3 is TGTGCCAGCAGTGAACGGTTTTTCTCGGGCATATATTTT.

The rearrangement uses TRBV29-1 and TRBJ2-1, with D unclear. The germline CDR1 and CDR2 sequences are SQVTM and ANQGSEA. V gave up 3 bases and J gave up 4 bases, with 7 bases separating them. The CDR3 consists of 12 residues. The CDR3 loop is CSVDSSYNEQFF. The CDR3 coding sequence is TGCAGCGTTGATTCCAGTTACAATGAGCAGTTCTTC.

The sample holds one count of this clone. This chain links TRBV9 with TRBJ1-2, with TRBD1 identical over 10 bases. CDR1 and CDR2 from the germline V gene are SGDLS and YYNGEE. Trimming removed 0 bases from V and 7 bases from J; junction bases left unmatched: 3. This CDR3 comprises 14 residues. Here the CDR3 reads CASSVGGQGSGYTF. The CDR3 DNA reads TGTGCCAGCAGCGTAGGGGGACAGGGGAGTGGCTACACCTTC.